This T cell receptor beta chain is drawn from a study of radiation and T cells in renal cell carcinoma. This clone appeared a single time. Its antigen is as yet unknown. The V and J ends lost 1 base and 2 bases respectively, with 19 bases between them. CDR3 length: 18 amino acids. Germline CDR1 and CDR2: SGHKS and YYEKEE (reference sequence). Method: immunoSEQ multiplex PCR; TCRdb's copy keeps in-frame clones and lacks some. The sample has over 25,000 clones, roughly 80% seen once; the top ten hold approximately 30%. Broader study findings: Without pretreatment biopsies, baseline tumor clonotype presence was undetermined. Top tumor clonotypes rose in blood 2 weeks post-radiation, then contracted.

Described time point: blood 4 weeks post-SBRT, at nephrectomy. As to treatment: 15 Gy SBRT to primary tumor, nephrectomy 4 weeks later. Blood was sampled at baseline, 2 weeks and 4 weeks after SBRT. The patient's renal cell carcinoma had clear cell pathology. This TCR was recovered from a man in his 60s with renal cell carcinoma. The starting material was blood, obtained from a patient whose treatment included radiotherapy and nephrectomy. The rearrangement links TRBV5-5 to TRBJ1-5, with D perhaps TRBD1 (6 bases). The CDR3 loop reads CASSLYGTSPPRNQPQHF. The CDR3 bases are TGTGCCAGCAGCTTGTACGGGACAAGCCCACCCCGCAATCAGCCCCAGCATTTT.